This T cell receptor beta chain was identified in a study of regulatory dendritic cells for organ transplantation. Repertoires were generated with immunoSEQ multiplex PCR, while TCRdb's copy carries only in-frame clones and drops some. The profile shows 20,000 to 25,000 clones, around two thirds of them singletons. Germline V lookup: CDR1 SGHRS, CDR2 YFSETQ. CDR3 size: 15 residues. V lost 4 bases and J lost 1; bases outside the gene matches: 6. This chain uses TRBV5-1 with TRBJ1-1; 8 nucleotides align to TRBD1. The receptor was isolated from a human donor in good health. The sample consisted of memory CD4+ T cells from blood. Indicated subset: CD45RO+ memory T cells. DNA of the CDR3: TGCGCCAGCAGCCTTCAGGGGGCGGGGAACACTGAAGCTTTCTTT. Translating it yields CASSLQGAGNTEAFF.